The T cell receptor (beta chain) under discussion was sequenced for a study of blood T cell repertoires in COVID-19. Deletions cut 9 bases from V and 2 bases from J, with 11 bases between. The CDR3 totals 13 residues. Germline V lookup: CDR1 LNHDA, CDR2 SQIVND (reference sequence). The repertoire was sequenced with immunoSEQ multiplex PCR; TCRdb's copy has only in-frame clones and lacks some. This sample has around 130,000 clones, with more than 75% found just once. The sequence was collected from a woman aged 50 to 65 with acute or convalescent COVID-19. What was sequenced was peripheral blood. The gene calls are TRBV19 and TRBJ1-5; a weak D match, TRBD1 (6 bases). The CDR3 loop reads CASDRLGNQPQHF. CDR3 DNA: TGTGCCAGCGACAGGTTGGGCAATCAGCCCCAGCATTTT.